The sequence of this TCR beta chain was determined in a study of T cell repertoires in cytomegalovirus infection. Study summary: It can be stated that public TCR beta signatures indicated CMV infection as well as a matching HLA type.

TCRdb independently ran MiXCR on the reads; one entry per CDR3 protein. This sample has about 230,000 distinct CDR3 sequences; 22% occur once, and the top ten carry 18%. A remark on this clonotype: Its antigen is still unknown.

The study, taken as a whole, reports: Carriage of CMV together with the relevant HLA was identifiable through cumulative public TCR beta family frequency. CMV-specific HLA-C-restricted TCR beta clonotypes dominated the ex vivo response.

This sequence originates from a human donor in good health (CMV status not recorded). Some clones in this sample may be carry-over from other donors' samples. The sample taken for sequencing was CD8+ T cells from PBMCs.

The DNA of the CDR3 is TGTGCCAGCGGGAGGACGGGGAACACTGAAGCTTTCTTT. Protein: CASGRTGNTEAFF. The genes are TRBV7-9 and TRBJ1-1, with unresolved D. Trimming pared 8 bases from V and 1 base from J, leaving 11 bases between. In germline, CDR1 is SEHNR, CDR2 FQNEAQ (reference sequence). The CDR3 has 13 amino acids.